The 28 T cell receptor beta chains below all came from one sample that was sequenced in a study of blood T cell repertoires in COVID-19 (TCRdb year 2020). The protocol used for the library was the immunoSEQ multiplex PCR assay. As stored in TCRdb, this immuneACCESS dataset retains in-frame rearrangements with V and J assigned. A fraction of the clones does not appear; measured against another copy, unresolved V genes explain less than half of the discrepancy, and the remainder lacks a known reason. For this sample there are roughly 150,000 clones; approximately 88% appear just once. Roughly 2.8% of the sample is in the top ten clones. Sequencing used peripheral blood. The receptors stem from a man in his 60s with acute or convalescent COVID-19.

V and J are TRBV18 and TRBJ1-4, with 8 bases that match TRBD1. The CDR3 is 15 residues long. The germline gives CDR1 KGHSH, CDR2 LQKENI. With 4 bases clipped from V and 7 bases from J, the junction kept 8 bases outside the gene matches. CDR3 protein: CASSRGQGSGEKLFF. CDR3 nucleotides: TGTGCCAGCTCACGAGGACAGGGAAGTGGTGAAAAACTGTTTTTT.

The rearrangement links TRBV11-2 to TRBJ1-1, with a tentative D call TRBD1 (5 bases). V was shortened by 1 base and J by 6 bases, with 12 bases between the two germline ends. This CDR3 spans 14 amino acids. Germline CDR1 reads SGHAT; CDR2 reads FQNNGV. In nucleotides, the CDR3 is TGTGCCAGCAGCTTAGGACAGAGGAGTGCTGAAGCTTTCTTT. It yields the protein CASSLGQRSAEAFF.

The CDR3 loop is CASWDREGSYNSPLHF. CDR3 DNA: TGTGCCAGTTGGGACAGGGAAGGCTCCTATAATTCACCCCTCCACTTT. J is TRBJ1-6 and V is TRBV2; 9 bases fit TRBD1. J lost 0 bases, V lost 9 bases, and 6 bases had no gene match. Germline V gene data show CDR1 as SNHLY and CDR2 as FYNNEI. The length of the CDR3 is 16 residues.

The CDR3 is CSARGHQNTEAFF. CDR3 bases: TGCAGCGCCCGGGGACACCAGAACACTGAAGCTTTCTTT. The V and J genes are TRBV29-1 and TRBJ1-1; D may be TRBD1 (6 bases). The V gene lost 7 bases and the J gene lost 1 base, with 13 bases spanning the gap. Per germline, CDR1 SQVTM and CDR2 ANQGSEA. The CDR3 is 13 residues long.

V usage is TRBV6-2 or TRBV6-3 and J usage is TRBJ2-1, with 10 bases identical to TRBD2. This CDR3 region has 15 residues. Trimming took 5 bases from V and 8 from J; bases not matched to a gene: 9. Germline V lookup: CDR1 MNHEY, CDR2 SVGEGT. The CDR3 DNA is TGTGCCAGCAGTGCAAATAGCGGGGGGTCTGATGAGCAGTTCTTC. It is translated as CASSANSGGSDEQFF.

In its sample, this clone was seen once. The chain joins TRBV7-9 to TRBJ2-7; 10 bases match TRBD1. The CDR3 is made up of 15 amino acids. After removal of 4 bases from V and 3 bases from J, the junction contained 6 bases not matched to a gene. Germline V gene sequence: CDR1 SEHNR, CDR2 FQNEAQ (reference sequence). The CDR3 nucleotides are TGTGCCAGCAGCTCCGGGACAGGGGTTGTCTACGAGCAGTACTTC. Its protein product is CASSSGTGVVYEQYF.

The rearrangement joins TRBV7-9 to TRBJ2-1; perhaps TRBD2 as D (6 bases). Trimming cost V 0 bases and J 0 bases, with 12 bases left between them. CDR1 is SEHNR and CDR2 is FQNEAQ in the germline V gene (reference sequence). The CDR3 runs to 17 residues. The CDR3 protein is CASSLAGLRSSYNEQFF. DNA of the CDR3: TGTGCCAGCAGCTTAGCGGGACTCAGGAGCTCCTACAATGAGCAGTTCTTC.

The chain employs TRBV7-2 and TRBJ2-1; weak D call: TRBD2 (6 bases). The CDR3 totals 14 residues. V dropped 1 base and J dropped 7 bases, with 11 bases sitting between them. The germline V gene has CDR1 SGHTA and CDR2 FQGNSA. CDR3 DNA sequence: TGTGCCAGCAGCTTAGGGGGGAGGATGAATGAGCAGTTCTTC. Encoded protein: CASSLGGRMNEQFF.

CDR3 DNA sequence: TGTGCCTGGAGGGGACAGGGAGGTTCACCCCTCCACTTT. Its protein product is CAWRGQGGSPLHF. The chain uses TRBV30 and TRBJ1-6; TRBD1 matches at 9 bases. CDR3 length equals 13 residues. CDR1 is GTSNPN and CDR2 is SVGIG in the germline V gene (reference sequence). V was clipped by 3 bases and J by 9 bases; unmatched bases: 3.

The chain joins TRBV9 to TRBJ1-3, with 7 bases matching TRBD1. The CDR3 spans 15 residues. Trimming at V came to 2 bases and at J to 2 bases, leaving 4 bases not matched to a gene. In germline, CDR1 is SGDLS, CDR2 YYNGEE. CDR3 nucleotide sequence: TGTGCCAGCAGCGTCTTGACAGGGACTGGAAACACCATATATTTT. Translated: CASSVLTGTGNTIYF.

The chain links TRBV19 to TRBJ2-2; TRBD1 agrees at 8 bases. The CDR3 runs 15 residues. Per germline, CDR1 LNHDA and CDR2 SQIVND (reference sequence). V shed 7 bases, J shed 3 bases, and the junction held 7 bases outside the gene matches. The CDR3 loop reads CASTSDREYTGELFF. CDR3 sequence (DNA): TGTGCCAGTACATCGGACAGGGAGTACACCGGGGAGCTGTTTTTT.

The chain carries TRBV3-1 (or the pseudogene TRBV3-2) and TRBJ1-1, with unresolved D. Germline V lookup: CDR1 LGHDT, CDR2 YNNKEL (reference sequence). V lost 5 bases, J lost 4 bases, and 14 bases lay in between. The CDR3 length is 14 residues. CDR3 DNA: TGTGCCAGCAGCTCTACGTTGGGAGGCACTGAAGCTTTCTTT. Encoded protein: CASSSTLGGTEAFF.

The chain combines TRBV6-4 with TRBJ1-1; D is unresolved. Germline-derived CDR1 and CDR2 are MRHNA and SNTAGT. V dropped 4 bases and J dropped 4 bases, with 10 bases sitting between them. This CDR3 is 13 amino acids long. The CDR3 loop reads CASSGEGGTEAFF. In DNA, the CDR3 is TGTGCCAGCAGTGGGGAGGGAGGCACTGAAGCTTTCTTT.

The V gene is TRBV5-6, the J gene TRBJ1-1, with TRBD1 matching 9 bases. After removal of 4 bases from V and 3 bases from J, the junction contained 7 bases not matched to a gene. CDR1 is SGHDT, CDR2 YYEEEE, per germline. This CDR3 region has 15 residues. CDR3 in DNA: TGTGCCAGCAGCCCCGGGACAGGGAGGCACACTGAAGCTTTCTTT. It is translated as CASSPGTGRHTEAFF.

The V gene is TRBV30, the J gene TRBJ2-7; TRBD2 is a possible D gene (6 bases). With 5 bases removed from V and 9 bases from J, the gap between germline ends came to 20 bases. The CDR3 is 13 residues long. Germline assignment: CDR1 GTSNPN and CDR2 SVGIG (reference sequence). The CDR3 coding sequence is TGTGCCTGGGACTCCGGGACTCAAGGCGGGCAGTACTTC. It yields the protein CAWDSGTQGGQYF.

The CDR3 here is CASSLRVRQNTEAFF. The CDR3 coding sequence is TGTGCCAGCAGCTTGAGAGTCAGACAGAACACTGAAGCTTTCTTT. V and J are TRBV5-6 and TRBJ1-1; D ambiguous. This CDR3 has 15 residues. Germline-derived CDR1 and CDR2 are SGHDT and YYEEEE. V was cut by 1 base and J by 1 base, with 11 bases left in between.

V gene TRBV5-1 combines with J gene TRBJ1-2, with TRBD1 matching over 8 bases. The germline gives CDR1 SGHRS, CDR2 YFSETQ. CDR3 size: 14 residues. V lost 0 bases and J lost 3; bases outside the gene matches: 1. The CDR3 region has the DNA TGCGCCAGCAGCTTGGGACAGGGGTACTATGGCTACACCTTC. Residues: CASSLGQGYYGYTF.

The chain is built from TRBV9 and TRBJ2-5; 14 nucleotides agree with TRBD2. The V gene's germline CDR1 is SGDLS and CDR2 YYNGEE. This CDR3 has 15 amino acids. Trimming at V came to 4 bases and at J to 5 bases, leaving 4 bases not matched to a gene. This chain's CDR3 is CASSPRLAGGETQYF. CDR3 DNA: TGTGCCAGCAGCCCCCGACTAGCGGGGGGGGAGACCCAGTACTTC.

J is TRBJ1-2 and V is TRBV10-3, with 9 bases lining up with TRBD1. The CDR3 loop spans 15 amino acids. The germline V gene has CDR1 ENHRY and CDR2 SYGVKD. V was clipped by 0 bases and J by 4 bases; unmatched bases: 3. CDR3 sequence: CAISESTGGIYGYTF. DNA of the CDR3: TGTGCCATCAGTGAGTCGACAGGGGGGATCTATGGCTACACCTTC.

V gene TRBV5-1 combines with J gene TRBJ1-1; TRBD1 matches 9 bases. This CDR3 has 15 amino acids. The germline V gene has CDR1 SGHRS and CDR2 YFSETQ. The V segment lost 3 bases and the J segment 5 bases; nucleotides outside the gene matches: 8. CDR3 sequence reads: CASSWGNRGRTEAFF. CDR3 nucleotides: TGCGCCAGCAGCTGGGGAAACAGGGGGCGGACTGAAGCTTTCTTT.

The gene calls are TRBV2 and TRBJ1-3; possibly TRBD1 for D (6 bases). V was pared by 5 bases and J by 2 bases, with 10 bases between. The CDR3 has 14 residues. Germline V gives CDR1 SNHLY, CDR2 FYNNEI. The CDR3: CASSLGGTGNTIYF. The CDR3 coding sequence is TGTGCCAGCAGTCTAGGGGGTACTGGAAACACCATATATTTT.

V gene TRBV24-1 combines with J gene TRBJ1-2; D is perhaps TRBD1 (6 bases). Trimming pared 7 bases from V and 8 bases from J, leaving 16 bases between. Germline V gene sequence: CDR1 KGHDR, CDR2 SFDVKD. CDR3 length equals 13 residues. CDR3: CATRDRSSGGYTF. The DNA of the CDR3 is TGTGCCACCAGAGACAGGTCATCGGGAGGCTACACCTTC.

V usage is TRBV19 and J usage is TRBJ2-7, with TRBD2 as a possible D gene (5 bases). The length of the CDR3 is 13 residues. Trimming removed 9 bases from V and 2 bases from J, with 14 bases in between. Per the germline V gene, CDR1 is LNHDA and CDR2 is SQIVND (reference sequence). The CDR3, as DNA: TGTGCCAGCAGCTACGGGATTACCTACGAGCAGTACTTC. Its translation: CASSYGITYEQYF.

The V call is TRBV11-2, the J call TRBJ1-5, with TRBD1 as a possible D gene (6 bases). Germline CDR1 is SGHAT and CDR2 is FQNNGV. The CDR3 has 17 amino acids. Trimming removed 5 bases at V and 12 bases at J, with 29 bases between. The CDR3 DNA is TGTGCCAGCAGCAGCTCCGGCCGGCAGGGGAGACCTCCCCACCAGCATTTT. Its protein is CASSSSGRQGRPPHQHF.

The genes are TRBV18 and TRBJ1-1; tentatively, D is TRBD1 (6 bases). CDR3 length: 13 amino acids. In germline, CDR1 is KGHSH, CDR2 LQKENI. The V and J ends lost 4 bases and 4 bases respectively, with 10 bases between them. The DNA for the CDR3 is TGTGCCAGCTCACAGGGGGTGGGCACTGAAGCTTTCTTT. Protein sequence: CASSQGVGTEAFF.

DNA for the CDR3: TGTGCCAGCAGCGATACAAACAAAGGGACTAGCGGAGACACAGATACGCAGTATTTT. Translation: CASSDTNKGTSGDTDTQYF. This rearrangement joins TRBV7-9 to TRBJ2-3, with TRBD2 identical over 11 bases. The germline V gene encodes CDR1 SEHNR and CDR2 FQNEAQ (reference sequence). The CDR3 has 19 residues. Germline trimming cut 5 bases from V and 2 bases from J; bases unmatched to any gene: 15. The whole variable domain, filled in from reference TRBV7-9 and TRBJ2-3, reads DTGVSQNPRHKITKRGQNVTFRCDPISEHNRLYWYRQTLGQGPEFLTYFQNEAQLEKSRLLSDRFSAERPKGSFSTLEIQRTEQGDSAMYLCASSDTNKGTSGDTDTQYFGPGTRLTVL.

The rearrangement uses TRBV6-5 and TRBJ1-2; 12 positions match TRBD1. The germline gives CDR1 MNHEY, CDR2 SVGAGI. Trimming removed 2 bases from V and 8 bases from J; junction bases left unmatched: 6. The CDR3 runs to 15 residues. CDR3 nucleotide sequence: TGTGCCAGCAGTTACGGGGGACAGGGGGCGAGCGGCTACACCTTC. This codes for CASSYGGQGASGYTF.

J is TRBJ1-5 and V is TRBV7-3; D is undetermined. V gave up 5 bases and J gave up 0 bases, with 17 bases separating them. The CDR3 totals 17 residues. The germline gives CDR1 SGHTA, CDR2 FQGTGA. CDR3 residues: CASSPSPLRVSNQPQHF. Written as DNA, the CDR3 is TGTGCCAGCAGCCCCTCCCCCCTCCGGGTTAGCAATCAGCCCCAGCATTTT. Full variable domain (rest looked up from reference TRBV7-3 and TRBJ1-5): GAGVSQTPSNKVTEKGKYVELRCDPISGHTALYWYRQSLGQGPEFLIYFQGTGAADDSGLPNDRFFAVRPEGSVSTLKIQRTERGDSAVYLCASSPSPLRVSNQPQHFGDGTRLSIL.